This T cell receptor beta chain was sequenced in a study of blood T cells in healthy people across ages. The CDR3 contains 15 residues. J gave up 2 bases and V 3 bases, and 7 bases lay outside the gene matches. Germline V gene lookup returns CDR1 SGHDT and CDR2 YYEEEE. The sample holds many counts of this clonotype. Peripheral blood from each donor was collected in a volume of 8.5 to 10 milliliters. A second PCR of about 6 to 11 cycles used a sample-barcoded 5' primer and a J-beta primer mix. One entry per CDR3 protein results from TCRdb running MiXCR on the 5' RACE reads. Of 850,000 or so distinct CDR3 sequences listed, about 28% are singletons.

This TCR was recovered from a woman aged 80 or over in good health. What was sequenced was blood. The chain carries TRBV5-6 and TRBJ1-2; 7 bases map to TRBD1. The CDR3 DNA is TGTGCCAGCAGCTCACGACAGGGCGTGAACTATGGCTACACCTTC. Protein sequence: CASSSRQGVNYGYTF.